This T cell receptor beta chain was sequenced during a study of STAT5B mutations in CD4+ large granular lymphocyte leukemia. General study results and limits: Compared with healthy controls (2/35), patient top clones favored TRBV06 (8/27).

TCRdb's table, derived via immunoSEQ multiplex PCR, lists solely in-frame clones and lacks some. The table includes tens of thousands of clones, 72% detected once. A word on this clone: The target antigen is unknown.

The germline CDR1 and CDR2 sequences are MDHEN and SYDVKM. This CDR3 has 18 amino acids. The germline V and J ends were trimmed by 2 bases and 10 bases, with 26 bases remaining between them. The sequence derives from a human donor in good health. This chain uses TRBV28 with TRBJ1-4, with D possibly being TRBD1 (6 bases). Sequences were obtained from CD4+ T cells from blood buffy coats. CDR3 in amino acids: CASSLRTAIIWAGGKLFF. CDR3 coding DNA: TGTGCCAGCAGTTTAAGGACAGCCATTATCTGGGCGGGCGGAAAACTGTTTTTT.